This TCR beta chain was sequenced for a study of cytomegalovirus exposure and HLA in healthy donors. Study-wide results and limits: Later analysis demonstrated an association between a missense DCLRE1C variant and TCR beta V- and J-gene trimming.

Trimming took 0 bases from V and 2 from J; bases not matched to a gene: 15. This CDR3 spans 19 amino acids. CDR1 is LGHNA, CDR2 YNFKEQ, per germline. It was with 60 Vbeta and 13 Jbeta primers that the PCR ran. TCRdb keeps only in-frame clones here, not all; method: immunoSEQ multiplex PCR. Of about 300,000 clones listed, about nine tenths are singletons. As to this clone: What it recognizes is unknown.

The chain carries TRBV4-2 and TRBJ2-7; 8 bases fit TRBD1. The origin of this receptor is a man aged 40-49 years in good health and CMV-seropositive. The sample consisted of PBMCs. In DNA, the CDR3 is TGTGCCAGCAGCCAAGATACGAGATTCTCGGGGACAGGTCCCTACGAGCAGTACTTC. This translates into CASSQDTRFSGTGPYEQYF.